The rows below give T cell receptor beta chains drawn from one sample of a study of response to subunit inactivated influenza vaccine. TCRdb reprocessed the RT-PCR reads via MiXCR and lists one record per CDR3 protein. The sample has 400,000 to 550,000 distinct CDR3 sequences, over 25% seen once. Sequenced material: CD4+ T cells sorted from PBMCs, taken roughly 5 days after vaccination. These TCRs come from a man over 45 who received an inactivated influenza vaccine. Both conserved end residues are part of each CDR3. Fields, in order: D gene, clone size, J gene, V gene, CDR3 protein, CDR3 DNA. The D gene is left open where the match is weak. Size is omitted from some rows. Given values are once, few, many or a class for expanded clones.

NA	NA	TRBJ2-3	TRBV9	CASSVRGATDTQYF	TGTGCCAGCAGCGTAAGGGGCGCCACAGATACGCAGTATTTT
TRBD1	few	TRBJ2-3	TRBV5-1	CASSLGQGLSTDTQYF	TGCGCCAGCAGCTTGGGACAGGGGTTGAGCACAGATACGCAGTATTTT
NA	NA	TRBJ2-7	TRBV20-1	CSAEGPGSYEQYF	TGCAGTGCTGAGGGGCCAGGATCCTACGAGCAGTACTTC
NA	NA	TRBJ2-1	TRBV5-6	CASSLAGSDEQFF	TGTGCCAGCAGCCTAGCAGGGTCGGATGAGCAGTTCTTC
TRBD2	few	TRBJ2-3	TRBV5-5	CASSLILAGGSDTQYF	TGTGCCAGCAGCTTAATACTAGCGGGGGGTTCAGATACGCAGTATTTT
TRBD1	NA	TRBJ2-2	TRBV6-1	CASSGSFDRGRELFF	TGTGCCAGCAGTGGATCTTTTGACAGGGGGAGGGAGCTGTTTTTT
NA	NA	TRBJ2-6	TRBV3-1	CASSQGGITGANVLTF	TGTGCCAGCAGCCAAGGGGGGATTACTGGGGCCAACGTCCTGACTTTC
NA	NA	TRBJ1-5	TRBV28	CASSHTDSNQPQHF	TGTGCCAGCAGCCACACAGATAGCAATCAGCCCCAGCATTTT
TRBD1	NA	TRBJ2-3	TRBV29-1	CSVEVGGQLTDTQYF	TGCAGCGTTGAAGTTGGGGGACAGTTGACAGATACGCAGTATTTT
NA	NA	TRBJ2-7	TRBV7-9	CASSYTTAGGEQYF	TGTGCCAGCAGCTATACGACAGCAGGCGGCGAGCAGTACTTC
TRBD1	NA	TRBJ2-2	TRBV2	CASDTGVRAGELFF	TGTGCCAGCGACACAGGGGTCAGGGCCGGGGAGCTGTTTTTT
TRBD2	few	TRBJ2-7	TRBV30	CAWSRGLAGIYEQYF	TGTGCCTGGAGTCGAGGACTAGCGGGAATCTACGAGCAGTACTTC
TRBD2	few	TRBJ2-7	TRBV10-2	CASRENPGGPYEQYF	TGCGCCAGCAGGGAAAACCCGGGAGGGCCCTACGAGCAGTACTTC
TRBD1	NA	TRBJ1-1	TRBV7-6	CASSFRDRATEAFF	TGTGCCAGCAGCTTCCGGGACAGGGCCACTGAAGCTTTCTTT
NA	NA	TRBJ1-1	TRBV11-1	CASSLRIQNTEAFF	TGTGCCAGCAGCTTGAGAATTCAGAACACTGAAGCTTTCTTT
NA	few	TRBJ2-1	TRBV7-2	CASSLYWGTLYNEQFF	TGTGCCAGCAGCTTATATTGGGGTACGCTGTACAATGAGCAGTTCTTC
NA	NA	TRBJ2-2	TRBV7-2	CASSYGAANTGELFF	TGTGCCAGCAGCTATGGGGCCGCGAACACCGGGGAGCTGTTTTTT
TRBD1	few	TRBJ1-5	TRBV29-1	CSVRTGINQPQHF	TGCAGCGTGAGGACAGGGATCAATCAGCCCCAGCATTTT
NA	NA	TRBJ2-5	TRBV20-1	CSASTQETQYF	TGCAGTGCTAGCACTCAAGAGACCCAGTACTTC
NA	NA	TRBJ1-5	TRBV12-3/TRBV12-4	CASSQTLIQPQHF	TGTGCCAGCAGTCAAACATTAATTCAGCCCCAGCATTTT
NA	few	TRBJ1-6	TRBV6-5	CASSYSDRRSPLHF	TGTGCCAGCAGTTACTCGGACAGAAGATCACCCCTCCACTTT
NA	NA	TRBJ2-3	TRBV7-2	CASSLGLAVLFTDTQYF	TGTGCCAGCAGCTTAGGTTTAGCCGTCCTTTTTACAGATACGCAGTATTTT
TRBD1	NA	TRBJ2-1	TRBV4-2	CASSPRDRGRLLRNEQFF	TGTGCCAGCAGCCCCCGGGACAGGGGGCGCTTGTTGCGGAATGAGCAGTTCTTC
NA	NA	TRBJ2-2	TRBV5-1	CASRMSTGELFF	TGCGCCAGCCGGATGTCTACCGGGGAGCTGTTTTTT
NA	few	TRBJ1-4	TRBV5-1	CASRGSTNEKLFF	TGCGCCAGCAGGGGTTCAACTAATGAAAAACTGTTTTTT
TRBD1	few	TRBJ1-1	TRBV11-1	CASSLGRGQGTLRDTEAFF	TGTGCCAGCAGCTTAGGTAGGGGACAGGGGACCCTGAGGGACACTGAAGCTTTCTTT
NA	NA	TRBJ2-5	TRBV15	CATSRDLQETQYF	TGTGCCACCAGCCGGGACTTACAAGAGACCCAGTACTTC
TRBD2	NA	TRBJ2-5	TRBV20-1	CSARDQAGGRKGQETQYF	TGCAGTGCTAGAGATCAAGCGGGAGGAAGGAAGGGCCAAGAGACCCAGTACTTC
NA	NA	TRBJ2-5	TRBV25-1	CASSVQGGWKETQYF	TGTGCCAGCAGTGTACAGGGTGGGTGGAAAGAGACCCAGTACTTC
NA	few	TRBJ1-1	TRBV5-1	CASSWRGRNTEAFF	TGCGCCAGCAGCTGGAGGGGGAGGAACACTGAAGCTTTCTTT
NA	many	TRBJ2-7	TRBV20-1	CSARSTGTYEQYF	TGCAGTGCTAGATCGACAGGAACCTACGAGCAGTACTTC
NA	NA	TRBJ1-6	TRBV20-1	CSARGLSNSPLHF	TGCAGTGCTAGGGGACTTTCGAATTCACCCCTCCACTTT
NA	few	TRBJ2-7	TRBV7-2	CASSLAGTTIYEQYF	TGTGCCAGCAGCTTAGCCGGGACAACAATCTACGAGCAGTACTTC